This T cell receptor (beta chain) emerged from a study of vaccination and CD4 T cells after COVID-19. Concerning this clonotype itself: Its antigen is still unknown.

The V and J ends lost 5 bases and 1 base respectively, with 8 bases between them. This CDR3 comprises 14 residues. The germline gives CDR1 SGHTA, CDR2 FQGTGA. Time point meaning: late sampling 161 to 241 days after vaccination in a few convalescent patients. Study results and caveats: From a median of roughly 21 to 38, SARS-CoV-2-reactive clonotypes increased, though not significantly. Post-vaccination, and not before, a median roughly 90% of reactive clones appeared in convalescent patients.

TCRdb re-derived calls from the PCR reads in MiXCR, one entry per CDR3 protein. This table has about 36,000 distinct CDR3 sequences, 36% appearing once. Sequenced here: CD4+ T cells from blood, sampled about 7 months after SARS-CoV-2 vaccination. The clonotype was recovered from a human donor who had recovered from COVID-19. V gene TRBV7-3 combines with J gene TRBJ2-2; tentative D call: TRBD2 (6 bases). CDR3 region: CASSRSGNTGELFF. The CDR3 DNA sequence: TGTGCCAGCAGCCGTAGCGGGAACACCGGGGAGCTGTTTTTT.